This paragraph reports one T cell receptor (beta chain). The sample is drawn from a study of shared clonotypes between healthy human individuals. Samples underwent the assay at deep level. Sequenced by immunoSEQ multiplex PCR; TCRdb stores in-frame clones only, minus some. The table includes about 1.5 million clones, 95% to 99% detected once. V shed 0 bases and J shed 11 bases, with 9 bases lying between them. Germline V CDR1 and CDR2: WNHNN, SYGVQD (reference sequence). The CDR3 totals 12 residues. The sequencing sample was made of naive CD4+ T cells sorted from blood. Indicated subset: CD45RA+ positively selected. This chain uses TRBV10-1 with TRBJ2-3, with D unclear. The TCR was taken from a man aged 30 to 45 in good health. This CDR3 is CASSESSGWQYF. The CDR3 region has the DNA TGCGCCAGCAGTGAGTCGAGTGGGTGGCAGTATTTT.